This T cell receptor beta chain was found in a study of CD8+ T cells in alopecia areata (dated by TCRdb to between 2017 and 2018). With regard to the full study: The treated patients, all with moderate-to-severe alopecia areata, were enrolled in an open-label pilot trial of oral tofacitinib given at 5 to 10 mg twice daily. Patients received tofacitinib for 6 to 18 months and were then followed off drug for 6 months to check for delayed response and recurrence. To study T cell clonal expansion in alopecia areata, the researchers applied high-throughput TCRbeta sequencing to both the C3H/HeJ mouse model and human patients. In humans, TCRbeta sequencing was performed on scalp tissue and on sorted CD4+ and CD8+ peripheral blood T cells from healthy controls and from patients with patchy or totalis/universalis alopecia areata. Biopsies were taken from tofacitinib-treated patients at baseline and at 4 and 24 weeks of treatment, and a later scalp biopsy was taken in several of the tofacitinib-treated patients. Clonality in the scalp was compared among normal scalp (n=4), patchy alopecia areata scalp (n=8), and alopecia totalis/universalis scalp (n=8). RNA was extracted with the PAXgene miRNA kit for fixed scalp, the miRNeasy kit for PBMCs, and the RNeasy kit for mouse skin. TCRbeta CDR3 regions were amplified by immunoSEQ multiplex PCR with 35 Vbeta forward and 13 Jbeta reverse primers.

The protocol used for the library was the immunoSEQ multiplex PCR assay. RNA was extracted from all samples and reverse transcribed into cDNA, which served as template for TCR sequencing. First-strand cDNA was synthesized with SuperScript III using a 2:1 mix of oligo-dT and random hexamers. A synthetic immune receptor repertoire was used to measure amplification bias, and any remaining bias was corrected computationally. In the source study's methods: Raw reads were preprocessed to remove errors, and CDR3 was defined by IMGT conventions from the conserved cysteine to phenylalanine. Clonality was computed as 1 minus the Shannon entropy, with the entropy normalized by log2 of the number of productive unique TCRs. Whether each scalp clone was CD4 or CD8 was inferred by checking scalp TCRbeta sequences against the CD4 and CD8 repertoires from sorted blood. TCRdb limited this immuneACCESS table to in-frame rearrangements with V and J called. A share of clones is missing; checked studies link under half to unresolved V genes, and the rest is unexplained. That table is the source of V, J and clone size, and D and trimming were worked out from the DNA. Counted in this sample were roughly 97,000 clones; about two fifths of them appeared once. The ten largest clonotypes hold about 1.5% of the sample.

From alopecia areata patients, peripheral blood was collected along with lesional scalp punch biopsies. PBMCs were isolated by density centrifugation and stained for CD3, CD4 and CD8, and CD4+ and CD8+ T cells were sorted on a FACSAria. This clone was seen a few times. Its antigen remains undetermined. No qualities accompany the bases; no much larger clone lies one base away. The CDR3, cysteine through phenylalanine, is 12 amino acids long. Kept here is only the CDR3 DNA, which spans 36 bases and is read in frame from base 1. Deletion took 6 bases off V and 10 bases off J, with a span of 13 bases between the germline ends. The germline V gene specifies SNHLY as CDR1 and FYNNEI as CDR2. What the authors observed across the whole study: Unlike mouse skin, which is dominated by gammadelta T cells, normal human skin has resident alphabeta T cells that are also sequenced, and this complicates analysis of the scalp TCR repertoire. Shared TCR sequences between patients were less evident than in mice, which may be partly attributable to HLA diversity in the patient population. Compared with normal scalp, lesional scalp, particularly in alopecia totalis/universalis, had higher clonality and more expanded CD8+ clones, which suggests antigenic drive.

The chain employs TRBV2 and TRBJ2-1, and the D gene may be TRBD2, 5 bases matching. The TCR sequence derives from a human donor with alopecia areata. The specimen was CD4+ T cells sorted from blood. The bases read TGTGCCAGCAGCCGTCTAGCCGGCGAGCAGTTCTTC. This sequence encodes CASSRLAGEQFF.